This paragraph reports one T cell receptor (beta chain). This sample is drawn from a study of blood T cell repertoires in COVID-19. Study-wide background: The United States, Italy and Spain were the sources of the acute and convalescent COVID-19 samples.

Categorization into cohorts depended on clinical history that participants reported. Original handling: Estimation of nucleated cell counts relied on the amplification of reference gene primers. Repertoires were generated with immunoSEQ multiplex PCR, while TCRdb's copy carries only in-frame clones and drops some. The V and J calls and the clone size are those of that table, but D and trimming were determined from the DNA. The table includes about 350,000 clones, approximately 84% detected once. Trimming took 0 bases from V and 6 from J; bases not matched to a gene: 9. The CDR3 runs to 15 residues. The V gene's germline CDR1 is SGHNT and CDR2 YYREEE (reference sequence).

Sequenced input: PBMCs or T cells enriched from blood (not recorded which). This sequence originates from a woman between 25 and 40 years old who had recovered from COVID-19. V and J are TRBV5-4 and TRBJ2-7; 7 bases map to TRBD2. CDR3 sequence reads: CASSLASGGMGEQYF. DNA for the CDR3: TGTGCCAGCAGCTTGGCTAGCGGAGGCATGGGCGAGCAGTACTTC.